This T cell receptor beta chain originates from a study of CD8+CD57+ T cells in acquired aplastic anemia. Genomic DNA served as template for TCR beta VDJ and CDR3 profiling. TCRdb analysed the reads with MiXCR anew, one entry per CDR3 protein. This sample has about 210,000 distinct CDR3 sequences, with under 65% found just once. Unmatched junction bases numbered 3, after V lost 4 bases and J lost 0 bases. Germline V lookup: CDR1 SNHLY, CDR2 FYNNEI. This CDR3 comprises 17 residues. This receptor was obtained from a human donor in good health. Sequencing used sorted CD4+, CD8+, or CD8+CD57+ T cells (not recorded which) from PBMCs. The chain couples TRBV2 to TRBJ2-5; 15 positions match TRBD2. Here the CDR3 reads CASSGGTSGGYQETQYF. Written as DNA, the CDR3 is TGTGCCAGCAGTGGGGGGACTAGCGGGGGGTACCAAGAGACCCAGTACTTC. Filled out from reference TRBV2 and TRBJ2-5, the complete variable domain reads EPEVTQTPSHQVTQMGQEVILRCVPISNHLYFYWYRQILGQKVEFLVSFYNNEISEKSEIFDDQFSVERPDGSNFTLKIRSTKLEDSAMYFCASSGGTSGGYQETQYFGPGTRLLVL.